Shown below are 27 T cell receptor beta chains from a single sample sequenced in a study of graft-versus-host responses after intestinal transplantation. Clones were read by immunoSEQ multiplex PCR, and TCRdb kept only the in-frame ones, dropping some. The profile shows about 46,000 clones, 85% to 95% of them singletons. This specimen consisted of PBMCs, obtained around 800 days after a first intestinal transplant, on the day of a second. Receptor source: a human patient who received an intestinal transplant, so some T cells may come from the graft donor.

About this clone itself: This same CDR3 is encoded by further DNA sequences in the sample. The chain employs TRBV21-1 and TRBJ2-7; the D call TRBD2 from the table was never checked on the DNA. TRBV21-1 is marked as a pseudogene. The CDR3 is 13 amino acids. CDR3 amino acids: CASSAWGGFEQYF. CDR3 nucleotides: TGTGCCAGCAGCGCCTGGGGGGGTTTCGAGCAGTACTTC.

The genes are TRBV20-1 and TRBJ1-2; D is unclear. The CDR3 is 10 amino acids. V was trimmed by 6 bases and J by 2 bases, leaving 4 bases between them. Germline CDR1 and CDR2: DFQATT and SNEGSKA (reference sequence). CDR3 nucleotides: TGCAGTGCCTACAACTATGGCTACACCTTC. It translates to CSAYNYGYTF.

The chain uses TRBV5-6 and TRBJ2-2; D remains unclear. The CDR3 is 12 amino acids. Germline V gene data show CDR1 as SGHDT and CDR2 as YYEEEE. V was pared by 4 bases and J by 3 bases, with 4 bases between. The CDR3 nucleotides read TGTGCCAGCAGCCCCGACACCGGGGAGCTGTTTTTT. The encoded protein is CASSPDTGELFF.

The V call is TRBV25-1, the J call TRBJ2-3; TRBD2 matches at 8 bases. Unmatched junction bases numbered 2, after V lost 4 bases and J lost 2 bases. The CDR3 is 14 amino acids. Germline V gene lookup returns CDR1 MGHDK and CDR2 SYGVNS. The CDR3 is CASSGLAFTDTQYF. CDR3 nucleotides: TGTGCCAGCAGTGGACTAGCGTTCACAGATACGCAGTATTTT.

The V call is TRBV10-3, the J call TRBJ2-2; TRBD2 matches at 9 bases. J gave up 4 bases and V 0 bases, and 9 bases lay outside the gene matches. CDR3 length equals 18 residues. Germline V gene lookup returns CDR1 ENHRY and CDR2 SYGVKD. CDR3 bases: TGTGCCATCAGTGAGTCGGGCGGGAGGGCCCAGAGCACCGGGGAGCTGTTTTTT. Its protein is CAISESGGRAQSTGELFF.

The chain employs TRBV7-7 and TRBJ2-6; D gene unclear. The CDR3 length is 19 residues. With 5 bases removed from V and 5 bases from J, the gap between germline ends came to 25 bases. CDR1 is SSHAT, CDR2 FNYEAQ, per germline (reference sequence). The CDR3 sequence is CASSINCKCHKSRANVLTF. CDR3 nucleotide sequence: TGTGCCAGCAGCATAAATTGTAAGTGCCACAAAAGTCGGGCCAACGTCCTGACTTTC. The variable domain in full, with the rest retrieved from reference TRBV7-7 and TRBJ2-6, is GAGVSQSPRYKVTKRGQDVTLRCDPISSHATLYWYQQALGQGPEFLTYFNYEAQPDKSGLPSDRFSAERPEGSISTLTIQRTEQRDSAMYRCASSINCKCHKSRANVLTFGAGSRLTVL.

CDR3 amino acids: CARNNPGHLYGYTF. The CDR3 bases are TGTGCCAGGAACAATCCGGGACACTTATATGGCTACACCTTC. V usage is TRBV27 and J usage is TRBJ1-2, with D possibly TRBD1 on 6 matching bases. CDR1 and CDR2 (germline): MNHEY, SMNVEV (reference sequence). There are 14 residues in the CDR3. V gave up 9 bases and J gave up 5 bases, with 19 bases separating them.

The J gene is TRBJ1-1, the V gene TRBV18; 10 bases are shared with TRBD1. Trimming took 3 bases from V and 4 from J; bases not matched to a gene: 8. CDR3 length: 16 residues. The germline CDR1 and CDR2 sequences are KGHSH and LQKENI. The CDR3 sequence is CASSPIVRQGATEAFF. CDR3 in DNA: TGTGCCAGCTCACCCATAGTTCGACAGGGGGCCACTGAAGCTTTCTTT. The full variable domain, rest sourced from reference TRBV18 and TRBJ1-1, is NAGVMQNPRHLVRRRGQEARLRCSPMKGHSHVYWYRQLPEEGLKFMVYLQKENIIDESGMPKERFSAEFPKEGPSILRIQQVVRGDSAAYFCASSPIVRQGATEAFFGQGTRLTVV.

The CDR3 region is CAIHSGLDNEQFF. As DNA, the CDR3 is TGTGCCATCCATAGCGGACTCGACAATGAGCAGTTCTTC. This chain connects TRBV27 to TRBJ2-1, with a tentative D call TRBD2 (6 bases). V dropped 10 bases and J dropped 5 bases, with 15 bases sitting between them. CDR3 length: 13 amino acids. Germline V lookup: CDR1 MNHEY, CDR2 SMNVEV (reference sequence).

V and J are TRBV10-2 and TRBJ2-6, with D possibly TRBD2 on 5 matching bases. Germline V gives CDR1 WSHSY, CDR2 SAAADI. The CDR3 sequence is 16 residues long. V gave up 5 bases and J gave up 5 bases, with 16 bases separating them. CDR3 sequence (DNA): TGCGCCAGCAGTAGTCTGGTCACTAGTCGGGCCAACGTCCTGACTTTC. Its protein product is CASSSLVTSRANVLTF.

The chain combines TRBV27 with TRBJ2-3; D might be TRBD1 or TRBD2, each matching 6 bases. V was shortened by 3 bases and J by 3 bases, with 13 bases between the two germline ends. The CDR3 runs 15 residues. Germline CDR1 is MNHEY and CDR2 is SMNVEV (reference sequence). DNA of the CDR3: TGTGCCAGCAGTTTTGGTAGGGGGGCGACAGATACGCAGTATTTT. This codes for CASSFGRGATDTQYF.

The chain recombines TRBV4-2 with TRBJ1-2; 7 bases are a match to TRBD1. The CDR3 has 15 amino acids. After removal of 0 bases from V and 4 bases from J, the junction contained 5 bases not matched to a gene. CDR1 LGHNA and CDR2 YNFKEQ come from the germline V gene. The DNA of the CDR3 is TGTGCCAGCAGCCAAGAACAGGGGATAGGCTATGGCTACACCTTC. This gives the protein CASSQEQGIGYGYTF.

The DNA for the CDR3 is TGTGCCAGCACGATCGATGGACAGCTAAACACTGAAGCTTTCTTT. Its translation is CASTIDGQLNTEAFF. V is TRBV2 and J is TRBJ1-1, with D maybe TRBD1 (6 bases). The CDR3 is made up of 15 amino acids. Trimming removed 7 bases from V and 2 bases from J, with 17 bases in between. Germline V CDR1 and CDR2: SNHLY, FYNNEI.

V is TRBV6-5 and J is TRBJ1-1; weak D call: TRBD1 (5 bases). Looked up from germline, CDR1 is MNHEY and CDR2 is SVGAGI. This CDR3 is built from 16 residues. V was shortened by 3 bases and J by 1 base, with 15 bases between the two germline ends. For the CDR3, the DNA is TGTGCCAGCAGTTATCTCAGCGGGGCTACGAACACTGAAGCTTTCTTT. It translates to CASSYLSGATNTEAFF.

This clone was detected only once. The chain links TRBV5-4 to TRBJ2-3, with 10 bases that match TRBD1. Germline V gives CDR1 SGHNT, CDR2 YYREEE (reference sequence). V shed 0 bases and J 3 bases; nucleotides not matched to a gene: 7. This CDR3 has 17 residues. The DNA for the CDR3 is TGTGCCAGCAGCTTGGCGACAGGGGGCGCGGGGACAGATACGCAGTATTTT. Translated: CASSLATGGAGTDTQYF.

The V gene is TRBV29-1, the J gene TRBJ1-2; D remains unclear. The CDR3 has 14 amino acids. Trimming took off 2 bases at V and 0 bases at J, with 10 bases between the two ends. Germline CDR1 and CDR2: SQVTM and ANQGSEA. This chain's CDR3 is CSVESGLTNYGYTF. The CDR3 DNA is TGCAGCGTTGAAAGCGGGCTCACTAACTATGGCTACACCTTC.

In nucleotides, the CDR3 is TGTGCCAGCAGCTCGGGGGGGAGGACAGGGAGGTATGGCTACACCTTC. Its protein is CASSSGGRTGRYGYTF. V gene TRBV7-6 combines with J gene TRBJ1-2; 8 bases fit TRBD1. This CDR3 spans 16 amino acids. With V trimmed by 4 bases and J by 5 bases, 12 bases remained unmatched. Germline V CDR1 and CDR2: SGHVS, FNYEAQ. Combining the CDR3 with reference TRBV7-6 and TRBJ1-2 gives the whole variable domain GAGVSQSPRYKVTKRGQDVALRCDPISGHVSLYWYRQALGQGPEFLTYFNYEAQQDKSGLPNDRFSAERPEGSISTLTIQRTEQRDSAMYRCASSSGGRTGRYGYTFGSGTRLTVV.

The CDR3 DNA follows: TGTGCCAGCAGCTCGAACCCGACAGGGGCGAATGAAAAACTGTTTTTT. As protein: CASSSNPTGANEKLFF. V and J are TRBV9 and TRBJ1-4, with 8 bases identical to TRBD1. The V gene's germline CDR1 is SGDLS and CDR2 YYNGEE. This CDR3 comprises 16 residues. Trimming took 4 bases from V and 5 from J; bases not matched to a gene: 10.

The chain employs TRBV20-1 and TRBJ2-3; the D is unclear. The CDR3 is made up of 11 amino acids. Germline CDR1 is DFQATT and CDR2 is SNEGSKA (reference sequence). Trimming left V 3 bases short and J 7 bases short, with 8 bases between. This CDR3 is CSASRPNTQYF. In DNA form, the CDR3 reads TGCAGTGCTAGTAGGCCGAATACGCAGTATTTT.

The chain uses TRBV5-1 and TRBJ2-7; 9 bases line up with TRBD1. V trimming: 2 bases; J trimming: 1 base; junction bases outside the gene matches: 10. The germline CDR1 and CDR2 sequences are SGHRS and YFSETQ. This CDR3 spans 17 amino acids. CDR3 residues: CASSLPSGTGMSYEQYF. Here the CDR3 DNA reads TGCGCCAGCAGCTTACCGAGCGGGACAGGGATGTCCTACGAGCAGTACTTC.

J is TRBJ2-1 and V is TRBV30, with 12 positions matching TRBD2. The germline gives CDR1 GTSNPN, CDR2 SVGIG (reference sequence). The CDR3 length is 16 residues. J gave up 2 bases and V 0 bases, and 2 bases lay outside the gene matches. DNA for the CDR3: TGTGCCTGGAGTGTAGGACTAGCGGGAACCTACAATGAGCAGTTCTTC. This translates into CAWSVGLAGTYNEQFF.

This chain links TRBV6-5 with TRBJ2-1; TRBD1 aligns across 7 bases. V was clipped by 6 bases and J by 10 bases; unmatched bases: 9. Germline lookup yields CDR1 MNHEY and CDR2 SVGAGI. CDR3 length equals 13 residues. The CDR3 DNA follows: TGTGCCAGCAGGACAGGGTCTGTTCCCGAGCAGTTCTTC. It specifies CASRTGSVPEQFF.

This chain connects TRBV9 to TRBJ2-3, with D perhaps matching TRBD2 (5 bases). Germline V gives CDR1 SGDLS, CDR2 YYNGEE. V was clipped by 0 bases and J by 6 bases, with 5 bases between them. CDR3 length: 12 amino acids. The CDR3 protein is CASSVGRDTQYF. For the CDR3, the DNA is TGTGCCAGCAGCGTAGGGAGGGATACGCAGTATTTT.

The rearrangement uses TRBV5-6 and TRBJ2-7; D possibly matches TRBD1 or TRBD2 (5 bases each). With 4 bases removed from V and 2 bases from J, the gap between germline ends came to 13 bases. The CDR3 contains 14 residues. From germline, CDR1 is SGHDT and CDR2 YYEEEE. The CDR3 bases are TGTGCCAGCAGCCCCGGGACGGGAACCTACGAGCAGTACTTC. It yields the protein CASSPGTGTYEQYF.

The chain has TRBV10-3 and TRBJ2-1; TRBD1 aligns across 7 bases. Germline-derived CDR1 and CDR2 are ENHRY and SYGVKD. The CDR3 has 15 amino acids. Germline trimming cut 10 bases from V and 0 bases from J; bases unmatched to any gene: 9. Here the CDR3 DNA reads TGTGCCACCAGGGACAGTGTGAGCTCCTACAATGAGCAGTTCTTC. It is translated as CATRDSVSSYNEQFF.

J is TRBJ2-5 and V is TRBV7-3, with D maybe TRBD2 (6 bases). The CDR3 has 15 residues. Per germline, CDR1 SGHTA and CDR2 FQGTGA. The V end lost 2 bases, the J end lost 5 bases, and 15 bases lay between the germline ends. CDR3 coding DNA: TGTGCCAGCAGCTTACTCACGGGAGAGGGGGAGACCCAGTACTTC. Amino acids: CASSLLTGEGETQYF.

The chain links TRBV12-5 to TRBJ2-1; tentatively, D is TRBD2 (5 bases). From germline, CDR1 is LGHNT and CDR2 FRNRAP. This CDR3 is built from 16 residues. V lost 1 base and J lost 7, with 17 bases in between. The CDR3 DNA reads as TGTGCTAGTGGTTTGGCAATAACGGCAGGAGGAAATGAGCAGTTCTTC. This translates into CASGLAITAGGNEQFF.